This T cell receptor beta chain emerged from a study of T cell responses to AZD1222 COVID-19 vaccine. Study results and limitations: The peak T cell response came first, and repertoires were sampled only after it. Donors were chiefly white British, with a greater number of females, and clonal diversity was perhaps underestimated.

With respect to this clone: Antigen: not known.

Assay: immunoSEQ multiplex PCR; the TCRdb copy retains only in-frame clones and omits some. Altogether about 130,000 clones are present, around nine tenths being singletons, with the ten largest covering 6.9%. Germline V gene data show CDR1 as SGHRS and CDR2 as YFSETQ. This CDR3 is 15 amino acids long. Trimming left V 4 bases short and J 4 bases short, with 18 bases between. The source of this sequence is an adult in good health. The V and J genes are TRBV5-1 and TRBJ2-7, with TRBD2 as a possible D gene (6 bases). Sequences were derived from peripheral blood, sampled on day 0 of AZD1222 vaccination. The CDR3 protein is CASSPITGTPYEQYF. The CDR3 DNA reads as TGCGCCAGCAGCCCAATCACCGGGACTCCTTACGAGCAGTACTTC.